The T cell receptor (beta chain) described here comes from a study of blood T cell repertoires in COVID-19. For the study at large: The United States, Italy and Spain provided the acute and convalescent COVID-19 samples. PBMCs, B-cell-depleted T cells, or T cells were the source of the cDNA or gDNA that made up the material.

A word on this clone: Other DNA variants within this sample encode the same CDR3.

Categorization into cohorts depended on clinical history that participants reported. Per the original methods: Counts of nucleated cells, estimated from reference gene primer amplification, were obtained. The assay was immunoSEQ multiplex PCR, and TCRdb's table has in-frame clones only and misses some. Clone size and V and J calls were adopted from that table, with D and trimming inferred from the DNA. Among about 260,000 clones listed, about nine tenths were seen once. Per germline, CDR1 MDHEN and CDR2 SYDVKM. The CDR3 is 13 amino acids. The V segment lost 6 bases and the J segment 3 bases; nucleotides outside the gene matches: 2.

The chain combines TRBV28 with TRBJ1-5, with TRBD1 matching 7 bases. Material: PBMCs or T cells enriched from blood (not recorded which). The sequence came from a woman aged 30 to 39 with acute COVID-19. CDR3 sequence: CASRQGSNQPQHF. The CDR3 DNA reads as TGTGCCAGCAGACAGGGGTCCAATCAGCCCCAGCATTTT. Full variable domain (outside the CDR3, taken from reference TRBV28 and TRBJ1-5): DVKVTQSSRYLVKRTGEKVFLECVQDMDHENMFWYRQDPGLGLRLIYFSYDVKMKEKGDIPEGYSVSREKKERFSLILESASTNQTSMYLCASRQGSNQPQHFGDGTRLSIL.